One and the same sample provided the 16 T cell receptor beta chains below, sequenced in a study of STAT5B mutations in CD4+ large granular lymphocyte leukemia. The table came from immunoSEQ multiplex PCR; TCRdb's copy has only in-frame clones and leaves some out. Found here are under 30,000 clones, about 81% of them singletons; the top ten hold approximately 3%. The specimen was CD4+ T cells from blood buffy coats. The receptor set was obtained from a human donor in good health.

The CDR3 DNA sequence: TGTGCCAGCAGTTTAGGGGGGGATAATTCACCCCTCCACTTT. This codes for CASSLGGDNSPLHF. The chain combines TRBV6-1 with TRBJ1-6, with a weak D call TRBD1 (6 bases). This CDR3 spans 14 amino acids. With 5 bases removed from V and 5 bases from J, the gap between germline ends came to 10 bases. The germline gives CDR1 MNHNS, CDR2 SASEGT.

The chain couples TRBV7-9 to TRBJ2-5; no definite D call. CDR1 is SEHNR, CDR2 FQNEAQ, per germline (reference sequence). This CDR3 spans 13 amino acids. V lost 5 bases and J lost 10, with 17 bases in between. CDR3 in DNA: TGTGCCAGCAGCCTTCCGTCGGCAAGAGACCAGTACTTC. Its translation is CASSLPSARDQYF.

The chain uses TRBV27 and TRBJ2-7, with unresolved D. This CDR3 region has 14 residues. Per germline, CDR1 MNHEY and CDR2 SMNVEV (reference sequence). Trimming cost V 2 bases and J 0 bases, with 8 bases left between them. The CDR3 DNA sequence: TGTGCCAGCAGTTTAACTACCGGCTCCTACGAGCAGTACTTC. This encodes CASSLTTGSYEQYF.

This rearrangement joins TRBV18 to TRBJ1-5; D unclear. The CDR3 runs to 13 residues. From germline, CDR1 is KGHSH and CDR2 LQKENI. V lost 5 bases to trimming and J lost 5 bases, with 10 bases between them. The CDR3 DNA reads as TGTGCCAGCTCATGGGCCCGAGATCAGCCCCAGCATTTT. Translation gives CASSWARDQPQHF.

The chain recombines TRBV14 with TRBJ2-1; D unresolved. Looked up from germline, CDR1 is SGHDN and CDR2 is FVKESK. V dropped 2 bases and J dropped 6 bases, with 2 bases sitting between them. CDR3 size: 11 residues. The CDR3 nucleotides are TGTGCCAGCAGCCAATTCAATGAGCAGTTCTTC. Its translation: CASSQFNEQFF.

The V call is TRBV18, the J call TRBJ1-2, with no clear D. Trimming left V 3 bases short and J 0 bases short, with 5 bases between. The germline V gene has CDR1 KGHSH and CDR2 LQKENI. This CDR3 is built from 13 residues. CDR3 loop: CASSPGSNYGYTF. The CDR3 DNA follows: TGTGCCAGCTCACCGGGCTCTAACTATGGCTACACCTTC.

The genes are TRBV5-1 and TRBJ1-2; 7 positions agree with TRBD1. Germline V gives CDR1 SGHRS, CDR2 YFSETQ. This CDR3 contains 14 residues. With V trimmed by 2 bases and J by 8 bases, 9 bases remained unmatched. This CDR3 is CASSFADRELGYTF. In DNA, the CDR3 is TGCGCCAGCAGCTTCGCCGACAGGGAGTTAGGCTACACCTTC. Full variable domain (remainder filled in from reference TRBV5-1 and TRBJ1-2): KAGVTQTPRYLIKTRGQQVTLSCSPISGHRSVSWYQQTPGQGLQFLFEYFSETQRNKGNFPGRFSGRQFSNSRSEMNVSTLELGDSALYLCASSFADRELGYTFGSGTRLTVV.

The chain uses TRBV25-1 and TRBJ2-1, with 9 bases matching TRBD2. J gave up 2 bases and V 6 bases, and 11 bases lay outside the gene matches. The germline V gene encodes CDR1 MGHDK and CDR2 SYGVNS. The CDR3 has 17 residues. This CDR3 is CASRQGIAGDPYNEQFF. The CDR3 nucleotides read TGTGCCAGCAGGCAAGGGATAGCGGGAGATCCCTACAATGAGCAGTTCTTC.

V gene TRBV11-2 combines with J gene TRBJ2-2, with 10 bases lining up with TRBD2. The CDR3 consists of 15 residues. J was trimmed by 7 bases and V by 5 bases; bases with no gene match: 7. The V gene's germline CDR1 is SGHAT and CDR2 FQNNGV. The CDR3 DNA is TGTGCCAGCAGCCTCATAGCGGGAGGTATCGGGGAGCTGTTTTTT. The encoded protein is CASSLIAGGIGELFF.

This clone has more than one count but fewer than ten. The chain links TRBV18 to TRBJ1-5; D gene uncertain. Trimming took 3 bases from V and 4 from J, leaving 10 bases between them. The CDR3 is 14 amino acids. Germline CDR1 reads KGHSH; CDR2 reads LQKENI. Here the CDR3 DNA reads TGTGCCAGCTCACCCCTCGGCACGAATCAGCCCCAGCATTTT. This encodes CASSPLGTNQPQHF.

This sequence joins TRBV5-1 and TRBJ2-2, with 9 bases identical to TRBD1. Germline assignment: CDR1 SGHRS and CDR2 YFSETQ. The junction had 9 bases not matched to a gene; V was cut back by 7 bases and J by 5 bases. The CDR3 contains 15 residues. The CDR3 bases are TGCGCCAGCCGCCCGGGACAGGGTAGTACCGGGGAGCTGTTTTTT. Translation: CASRPGQGSTGELFF.

This clone appeared a single time. The chain carries TRBV12-5 and TRBJ2-5; D ambiguous. The DNA matches TRBJ2-7 better at its end, which makes the J call doubtful. The CDR3 consists of 14 residues. Germline loops: CDR1 LGHNT, CDR2 FRNRAP. The CDR3 coding sequence is TGTGCTAGTGTCACCTCGGACGTAGCCTACGAGCAGTACTTC. It encodes CASVTSDVAYEQYF.

The chain links TRBV14 to TRBJ1-6, with D unresolved. The germline V gene has CDR1 SGHDN and CDR2 FVKESK. Trimming left V 2 bases short and J 10 bases short, with 9 bases between. The CDR3 has 13 residues. The CDR3 coding sequence is TGTGCCAGCAGCCAAATCTACCACTCACCCCTCCACTTT. Encoded protein: CASSQIYHSPLHF.

This clone was recorded once. The chain links TRBV9 to TRBJ2-1; no definite D call. This CDR3 spans 16 amino acids. Germline assignment: CDR1 SGDLS and CDR2 YYNGEE. The ends were cut back, 4 bases at V and 0 bases at J, with 14 bases in the middle. The CDR3 spells CASSFLAASSYNEQFF. CDR3 nucleotides: TGTGCCAGCAGCTTCTTAGCTGCTAGCTCCTACAATGAGCAGTTCTTC.

The V call is TRBV5-4, the J call TRBJ1-1; D is unresolved. Per germline, CDR1 SGHNT and CDR2 YYREEE (reference sequence). Trimming left V 1 base short and J 6 bases short, with 10 bases between. The CDR3 runs 13 residues. CDR3 sequence: CASSLRLEAEAFF. The CDR3 DNA reads as TGTGCCAGCAGCTTGCGCCTGGAGGCTGAAGCTTTCTTT.

The gene calls are TRBV20-1 and TRBJ2-3; D is undetermined. The CDR3 contains 11 residues. The germline V gene has CDR1 DFQATT and CDR2 SNEGSKA (reference sequence). Trimming stripped 6 bases from V and 5 bases from J, with 9 bases between. The CDR3 bases are TGCAGTGCCACAGAGCGAGATACGCAGTATTTT. Translating gives CSATERDTQYF.